The next 5 T cell receptor beta chains were all read from a single sample in a study of cytomegalovirus exposure and HLA in healthy donors listed by TCRdb under 2017. Preparation of the library involved the immunoSEQ multiplex PCR assay. For the multiplex PCR, a mixture combining 60 forward primers for TCR Vbeta segments and 13 reverse primers for TCR Jbeta segments was used. TCRdb mirrors the immuneACCESS table, restricted to in-frame sequences. Some clones are absent from its copies; in checked studies, under half trace to an unresolved V gene, and the reason for the others is unknown. This sample comprises about 150,000 clones, around two thirds of them detected only once. Of the sample, about 10% is held by the ten largest clones. Sequencing was done on a sample of PBMCs. These receptors were collected from a man aged 25-45 years in good health and CMV-seropositive.

This sequence joins TRBV5-1 and TRBJ2-1, with TRBD2 matching over 13 bases. Germline values: CDR1 SGHRS, CDR2 YFSETQ. This CDR3 has 16 amino acids. The ends lost 4 bases at V and 9 bases at J; junction bases unmatched: 10. This CDR3 reads CASSHPLAGGSFEQFF. For the CDR3, the DNA is TGCGCCAGCAGCCACCCACTAGCGGGAGGGAGTTTTGAGCAGTTCTTC.

The J gene is TRBJ2-1, the V gene TRBV7-8; D may be TRBD1 (5 bases). CDR1 SGHVS and CDR2 FQNEAQ come from the germline V gene. This CDR3 is built from 14 residues. V gave up 0 bases and J gave up 6 bases, with 9 bases separating them. CDR3 DNA: TGTGCCAGCAGCTTAGCGTTACAGGTCAATGAGCAGTTCTTC. It translates to CASSLALQVNEQFF.

This clone was counted a single time. The chain links TRBV5-1 to TRBJ2-1; 7 bases match TRBD2. V trimming: 3 bases; J trimming: 0 bases; junction bases outside the gene matches: 6. CDR1 SGHRS and CDR2 YFSETQ come from the germline V gene. The CDR3 is made up of 16 amino acids. This CDR3 reads CASSWGTMGSYNEQFF. The CDR3 coding sequence is TGCGCCAGCAGCTGGGGGACTATGGGCTCCTACAATGAGCAGTTCTTC.

This clone has just a few counts. The chain employs TRBV5-4 and TRBJ2-4; 9 bases map to TRBD2. The CDR3 covers 16 residues. Germline CDR1 is SGHNT and CDR2 is YYREEE (reference sequence). With 2 bases clipped from V and 0 bases from J, the junction kept 3 bases outside the gene matches. The CDR3 DNA reads as TGTGCCAGCAGCTTAGTACTAGCGGGAGCCAAAAACATTCAGTACTTC. This gives the protein CASSLVLAGAKNIQYF. The variable domain in full, completed from reference TRBV5-4 and TRBJ2-4, reads ETGVTQSPTHLIKTRGQQVTLRCSSQSGHNTVSWYQQALGQGPQFIFQYYREEENGRGNFPPRFSGLQFPNYSSELNVNALELDDSALYLCASSLVLAGAKNIQYFGAGTRLSVL.

The genes are TRBV5-1 and TRBJ2-1; perhaps TRBD1 as D (5 bases). This CDR3 contains 14 residues. The ends were cut back, 6 bases at V and 5 bases at J, with 15 bases in the middle. CDR1 and CDR2 (germline): SGHRS, YFSETQ. For the CDR3, the DNA is TGCGCCAGCATCCGGACACTCGGTAACAATGAGCAGTTCTTC. Its translation is CASIRTLGNNEQFF.